These T cell receptor beta chains were read from a single sample in a study of blood T cell repertoires in COVID-19. Profiling relied on immunoSEQ multiplex PCR, and the TCRdb table lists in-frame clones only, not all of them. The sample includes some 96,000 clones, approximately 80% of them seen just once. The sample consisted of peripheral blood. The receptor set was obtained from a man aged 45-60 years with active or convalescent COVID-19. Both conserved end residues are part of each CDR3. Each record gives: CDR3 DNA, CDR3 protein, J gene, clone size, D gene, V gene. D genes are given only for firm matches. Clone sizes are given selectively: once, few, many, or a class where the clone is expanded.

cdr3_nt: TGTGCCAGCAGCTTAACGTTAAGAGGGGGTGGTGAGCAGTTCTTC; cdr3_aa: CASSLTLRGGGEQFF; j_call: TRBJ2-1; clone_size: NA; d_call: NA; v_call: TRBV7-3
cdr3_nt: TGCGCCAGCAGCCCGGGACAGGGAAGCTCTGGAAACACCATATATTTT; cdr3_aa: CASSPGQGSSGNTIYF; j_call: TRBJ1-3; clone_size: NA; d_call: TRBD1; v_call: TRBV5-1
cdr3_nt: TGTGCCAGCAGCCAAGATCGGGCAGGGGTGAGCACAGATACGCAGTATTTT; cdr3_aa: CASSQDRAGVSTDTQYF; j_call: TRBJ2-3; clone_size: NA; d_call: NA; v_call: TRBV14
cdr3_nt: TGCAGTGCCTACCGCTCCCGGGGCTACACCTTC; cdr3_aa: CSAYRSRGYTF; j_call: TRBJ1-2; clone_size: NA; d_call: NA; v_call: TRBV20-1
cdr3_nt: TGTGCCAGCTCTAAAACCGGGACTTCACTTGACACCGGGGAGCTGTTTTTT; cdr3_aa: CASSKTGTSLDTGELFF; j_call: TRBJ2-2; clone_size: NA; d_call: NA; v_call: TRBV18
cdr3_nt: TGTGCCAGCAGTTCAAGCGTCTCCACCGGGGAGCTGTTTTTT; cdr3_aa: CASSSSVSTGELFF; j_call: TRBJ2-2; clone_size: NA; d_call: NA; v_call: TRBV21-1
cdr3_nt: TGTGCCAGCAGTGAAGTAGGAGTACGAGATACGCAGTATTTT; cdr3_aa: CASSEVGVRDTQYF; j_call: TRBJ2-3; clone_size: NA; d_call: NA; v_call: TRBV6-1
cdr3_nt: TGTGCCACCAGTTGGGACAGGGCCAGCTCTGGAAACACCATATATTTT; cdr3_aa: CATSWDRASSGNTIYF; j_call: TRBJ1-3; clone_size: NA; d_call: TRBD1; v_call: TRBV24-1
cdr3_nt: TGCAGCGTTGTGTTCGGACAGGGATCCTACGAGCAGTACTTC; cdr3_aa: CSVVFGQGSYEQYF; j_call: TRBJ2-7; clone_size: NA; d_call: TRBD1; v_call: TRBV29-1
cdr3_nt: TGTGCCAGAAGCTCGGGACAGACAAATCAGCCCCAGCATTTT; cdr3_aa: CARSSGQTNQPQHF; j_call: TRBJ1-5; clone_size: few; d_call: TRBD1; v_call: TRBV5-3
cdr3_nt: TGTGCCAGCAGCCCGGGACAGAACACTGAAGCTTTCTTT; cdr3_aa: CASSPGQNTEAFF; j_call: TRBJ1-1; clone_size: NA; d_call: NA; v_call: TRBV7-8
cdr3_nt: TGTGCCAGCAGTGAAGCGCGCGGACTAGCGGGAGGCTACGAGCAGTACTTC; cdr3_aa: CASSEARGLAGGYEQYF; j_call: TRBJ2-7; clone_size: once; d_call: TRBD2; v_call: TRBV6-1
cdr3_nt: TGCGCCAGCAGCTCCGGAGCAGGGGCCTCTGGAAACACCATATATTTT; cdr3_aa: CASSSGAGASGNTIYF; j_call: TRBJ1-3; clone_size: NA; d_call: NA; v_call: TRBV5-1
cdr3_nt: TGCAGCGTTGACACAGGGGTTTCATGGGCTGAAGCTTTCTTT; cdr3_aa: CSVDTGVSWAEAFF; j_call: TRBJ1-1; clone_size: NA; d_call: TRBD1; v_call: TRBV29-1
cdr3_nt: TGTGCCAGCAGTCTTAGCTCTTCTAACTATGGCTACACCTTC; cdr3_aa: CASSLSSSNYGYTF; j_call: TRBJ1-2; clone_size: NA; d_call: NA; v_call: TRBV6-5
cdr3_nt: TGTGCCAGCAGCTTGCTAACGGGAAAGAATGAGCAGTTCTTC; cdr3_aa: CASSLLTGKNEQFF; j_call: TRBJ2-1; clone_size: few; d_call: NA; v_call: TRBV5-8
cdr3_nt: TGTGCCACCAGTAATAGTGTGGGGCTTAGCAATCAGCCCCAGCATTTT; cdr3_aa: CATSNSVGLSNQPQHF; j_call: TRBJ1-5; clone_size: NA; d_call: NA; v_call: TRBV15
cdr3_nt: TGTGCCAGCAGTGAAGCGCTTAGCGAACAAGAGACCCAGTACTTC; cdr3_aa: CASSEALSEQETQYF; j_call: TRBJ2-5; clone_size: NA; d_call: NA; v_call: TRBV6-1
cdr3_nt: TGTGCCAGCAGCCAAGAACTTGCCGGTGGCTACACCTTC; cdr3_aa: CASSQELAGGYTF; j_call: TRBJ1-2; clone_size: NA; d_call: NA; v_call: TRBV3-1/TRBV3-2
cdr3_nt: TGTGCCAGCAGCTCACAGGGGGCTAGCACTGAAGCTTTCTTT; cdr3_aa: CASSSQGASTEAFF; j_call: TRBJ1-1; clone_size: NA; d_call: TRBD1; v_call: TRBV7-2
cdr3_nt: TGCGCCAGCAGCTTGGCGGGGACTCCTCAAGAGACCCAGTACTTC; cdr3_aa: CASSLAGTPQETQYF; j_call: TRBJ2-5; clone_size: NA; d_call: NA; v_call: TRBV5-1
cdr3_nt: TGTGCCAGCAGTCATGGAGGTTCTGGGGCCAACGTCCTGACTTTC; cdr3_aa: CASSHGGSGANVLTF; j_call: TRBJ2-6; clone_size: NA; d_call: NA; v_call: TRBV6-2/TRBV6-3